This T cell receptor (beta chain) was sequenced in a study of CD8+CD57+ T cells in acquired aplastic anemia. Study-wide context: Sorted CD4+ and CD8+ cells yielded DNA averaging approximately 3.4 ug. CD4+ cells from healthy donors averaged roughly 9.9 million reads. Study-wide results and limits: Patients and controls were not found to differ significantly in CD8+ Simpson's diversity.

This clonotype occurred many times. Its antigen remains unidentified. The template for TCR beta VDJ and CDR3 sequence profiling was genomic DNA. TCRdb re-called the reads with MiXCR, one entry per CDR3 protein. The sample shows 180,000 or so distinct CDR3 sequences, approximately 49% of them seen only once. Between the trimmed V and J ends, which lost 4 bases and 4 bases, there was a span of 10 bases. The CDR3 is 13 residues long. Per germline, CDR1 SQVTM and CDR2 ANQGSEA. J is TRBJ2-2 and V is TRBV29-1; no definite D call. The receptor comes from a human donor in good health. Sequencing input: sorted CD4+, CD8+, or CD8+CD57+ T cells (not recorded which) from PBMCs. The CDR3 is CSVGSEITGELFF. CDR3 in DNA: TGCAGCGTTGGAAGTGAAATCACCGGGGAGCTGTTTTTT.